The table lists the clone carrying this TCR beta chain with a few counts. These data originate in a study of patients and donors after allogeneic stem cell transplantation. Trimming left V 6 bases short and J 3 bases short, with 11 bases between. The germline V gene encodes CDR1 SNHLY and CDR2 FYNNEI. This CDR3 spans 13 amino acids. TCRdb analysed the RT-PCR reads with MiXCR anew, one entry per CDR3 protein. The table shows roughly 200,000 distinct CDR3 sequences, with over 30% occurring only once. The sample taken for sequencing was blood, either unsorted or a sorted T cell fraction (not recorded which). The origin of this receptor is a human donor who was either an allogeneic HSCT recipient or a stem cell or donor lymphocyte infusion donor (not recorded which). It is not recorded whose cells these are; they may come from a transplant donor. This chain connects TRBV2 to TRBJ1-2; tentatively, D is TRBD1 (5 bases). CDR3 sequence (DNA): TGTGCCAGCAGAGGAGGGGCTGACTATGGCTACACCTTC. This encodes CASRGGADYGYTF.